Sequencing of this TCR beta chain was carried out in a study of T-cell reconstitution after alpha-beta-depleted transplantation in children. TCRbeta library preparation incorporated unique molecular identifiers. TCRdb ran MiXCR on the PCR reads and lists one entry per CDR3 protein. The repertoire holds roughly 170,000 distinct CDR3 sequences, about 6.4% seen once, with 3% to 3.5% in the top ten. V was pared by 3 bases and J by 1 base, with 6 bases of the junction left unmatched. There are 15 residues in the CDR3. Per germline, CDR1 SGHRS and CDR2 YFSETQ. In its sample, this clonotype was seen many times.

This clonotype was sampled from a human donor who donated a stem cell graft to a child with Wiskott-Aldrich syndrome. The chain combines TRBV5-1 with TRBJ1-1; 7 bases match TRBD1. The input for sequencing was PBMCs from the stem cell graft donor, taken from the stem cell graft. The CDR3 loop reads CASSSEGQKNTEAFF. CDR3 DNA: TGCGCCAGCAGCTCGGAGGGACAGAAGAACACTGAAGCTTTCTTT. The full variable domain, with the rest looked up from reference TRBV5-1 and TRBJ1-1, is KAGVTQTPRYLIKTRGQQVTLSCSPISGHRSVSWYQQTPGQGLQFLFEYFSETQRNKGNFPGRFSGRQFSNSRSEMNVSTLELGDSALYLCASSSEGQKNTEAFFGQGTRLTVV.